This T cell receptor (beta chain) was recorded in a study of blood T cell repertoires in COVID-19. As for the study in general: Material from acute and convalescent COVID-19 was sourced from the United States, Italy and Spain. Sources were T cells, B-cell-depleted T cells, or PBMCs; the material itself was cDNA or gDNA.

Generated by immunoSEQ multiplex PCR, the TCRdb table keeps only in-frame clones and is missing some. The data show 300,000 to 350,000 clones, with around nine tenths seen just once and under 1.2% held by the top ten. Grouping used clinical history reported by participants in a survey and questionnaire. Germline V gives CDR1 LGHDT, CDR2 YNNKEL (reference sequence). Trimming cost V 4 bases and J 5 bases; bases outside gene matches: 10. The CDR3 is 15 amino acids. The sequencing input was PBMCs or T cells enriched from blood (not recorded which). This chain uses TRBV3-1 (or the pseudogene TRBV3-2) with TRBJ2-5, with 7 bases fitting TRBD2. The sequence was collected from a woman aged 30 to 39 who had been exposed to COVID-19. The CDR3 reads CASSRPAGLGETQYF. CDR3 bases: TGTGCCAGCAGCCGACCAGCGGGATTGGGGGAGACCCAGTACTTC.